This is a list of T cell receptor beta chains from one sample in a study of cytomegalovirus exposure and HLA in healthy donors. The method was immunoSEQ multiplex PCR; TCRdb's version includes in-frame clones alone and lacks a portion of them. The profile shows 150,000 to 200,000 clones, about 88% of them singletons. Sequencing used PBMCs. These receptors were obtained from a girl under three years old in good health and CMV-seronegative. Each CDR3 is given with its conserved first and last residue. Each record gives: J gene, V gene, CDR3 protein.

J: TRBJ2-7; V: TRBV9; CDR3: CASSVSGQGTYEQYF
J: TRBJ2-1; V: TRBV29-1; CDR3: CSGGPTSRHNEQFF
J: TRBJ2-1; V: TRBV7-6; CDR3: CASSLASGGAVGEQFF
J: TRBJ2-3; V: TRBV5-1; CDR3: CASSLGAGGELGTQYF
J: TRBJ2-3; V: TRBV27; CDR3: CASSLYGTSGRTDTQYF
J: TRBJ1-2; V: TRBV16; CDR3: CASSQETTVNYGYTF
J: TRBJ2-3; V: TRBV6-1; CDR3: CASSEEGWITDTQYF
J: TRBJ2-7; V: TRBV27; CDR3: CASSLVRSSYEQYF
J: TRBJ1-1; V: TRBV7-3; CDR3: CASSLLRGLSVTEAFF
J: TRBJ1-2; V: TRBV6-4; CDR3: CASSPQMGDYGYTF
J: TRBJ2-2; V: TRBV4-1; CDR3: CASSQLAGGSELFF
J: TRBJ2-7; V: TRBV19; CDR3: CASSTLQDLYEQYF
J: TRBJ1-1; V: TRBV27; CDR3: CASSNPGGGQMNTEAFF
J: TRBJ2-3; V: TRBV30; CDR3: CAWSHRADTQYF
J: TRBJ1-2; V: TRBV7-3; CDR3: CASSREDRLVYGYTF
J: TRBJ1-6; V: TRBV19; CDR3: CASSPTRQGDSPLHF
J: TRBJ1-2; V: TRBV9; CDR3: CASSGQGYGYTF
J: TRBJ2-3; V: TRBV29-1; CDR3: CSVDRGVGTTDTQYF
J: TRBJ2-7; V: TRBV11-2; CDR3: CASSSPPSGAYEQYF
J: TRBJ2-1; V: TRBV18; CDR3: CASSRTSGTYNEQFF
J: TRBJ2-6; V: TRBV19; CDR3: CASSPDRVGANVLTF
J: TRBJ2-6; V: TRBV4-1; CDR3: CASSQRRAGGPGANVLTF
J: TRBJ2-1; V: TRBV30; CDR3: CAWSLGQRGPELYNEQFF
J: TRBJ2-1; V: TRBV9; CDR3: CASNAERDHSYNEQFF
J: TRBJ2-1; V: TRBV11-2; CDR3: CASSLDLGRFTYSYNEQFF
J: TRBJ2-2; V: TRBV7-9; CDR3: CASSDTSNTGELFF